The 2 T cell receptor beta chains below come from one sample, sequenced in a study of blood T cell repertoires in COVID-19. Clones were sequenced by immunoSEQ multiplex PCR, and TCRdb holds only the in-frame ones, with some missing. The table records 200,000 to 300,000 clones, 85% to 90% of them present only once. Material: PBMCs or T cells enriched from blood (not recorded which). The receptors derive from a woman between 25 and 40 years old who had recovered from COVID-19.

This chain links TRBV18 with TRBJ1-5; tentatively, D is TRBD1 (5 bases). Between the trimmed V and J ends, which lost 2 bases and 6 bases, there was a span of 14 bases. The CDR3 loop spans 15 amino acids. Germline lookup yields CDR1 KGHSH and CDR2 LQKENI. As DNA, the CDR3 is TGTGCCAGCTCACCAGGGAGGGAAACAGGTCAGCCCCAGCATTTT. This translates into CASSPGRETGQPQHF.

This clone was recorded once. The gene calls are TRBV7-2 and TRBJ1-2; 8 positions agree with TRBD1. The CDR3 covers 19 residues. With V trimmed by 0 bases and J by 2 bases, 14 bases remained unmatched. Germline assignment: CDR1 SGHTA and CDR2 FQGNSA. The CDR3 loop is CASSLALRTGMDANYGYTF. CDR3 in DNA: TGTGCCAGCAGCTTAGCTCTGAGGACAGGGATGGACGCCAACTATGGCTACACCTTC.